This TCR beta chain was sequenced during a study of blood T cells in healthy people across ages. This CDR3 has 17 amino acids. V shed 0 bases and J 5 bases; nucleotides not matched to a gene: 8. The germline V gene has CDR1 MGHRA and CDR2 YSYEKL. Sample-barcoded 5' priming and a J-beta primer mix drove a second PCR of 7 to 11 cycles. TCRdb used MiXCR to reprocess the 5' RACE reads, holding one entry per CDR3 protein. The sample consists of approximately 960,000 distinct CDR3 sequences, almost 30% of them appearing once. Another study also made use of these data, one on T cells of mothers and their children.

The V and J genes are TRBV4-1 and TRBJ2-3; 10 positions match TRBD2. Sample: blood. This receptor was obtained from a woman aged 40 to 55 in good health. The CDR3 is CASSQDRWTSGEDTQYF. In DNA, the CDR3 is TGCGCCAGCAGCCAAGATCGGTGGACTAGCGGAGAAGATACGCAGTATTTT.